This T cell receptor beta chain was sequenced during a study of T cell changes during pregnancy in multiple sclerosis. V gave up 0 bases and J gave up 3 bases, with 12 bases separating them. The CDR3 has 15 amino acids. In germline, CDR1 is LNHNV, CDR2 YYDKDF (reference sequence). Method: immunoSEQ multiplex PCR; TCRdb's copy keeps in-frame clones and lacks some. The sample lists approximately 130,000 clones; 96% were seen once. J is TRBJ2-7 and V is TRBV15; D perhaps matches TRBD1 (6 bases). This clonotype originated in a female donor with multiple sclerosis, enrolled in a pregnancy study. The source was peripheral blood, collected after pregnancy. CDR3 nucleotide sequence: TGTGCCACCAGCAGAGATCAGGGGCCATACTACGAGCAGTACTTC. Its protein product is CATSRDQGPYYEQYF.